Shown below are 22 T cell receptor beta chains from a single sample sequenced in a study of shared clonotypes between healthy human individuals. Data came from immunoSEQ multiplex PCR; TCRdb stores just in-frame clones and leaves some out. The table shows some 2,100,000 clones, with nearly 97% occurring only once. The source material was naive CD4+ T cells sorted from blood. Subset noted: CD45RA+ positively selected. These receptors all come from a man younger than 35 in good health.

This clone was observed once. The genes are TRBV5-6 and TRBJ2-1, with unresolved D. The CDR3 has 15 residues. Trimming removed 4 bases at V and 8 bases at J, with 19 bases between. Looked up from germline, CDR1 is SGHDT and CDR2 is YYEEEE. In nucleotides, the CDR3 is TGTGCCAGCAGCCCGGACCCCGGGCTTTTTTATGAGCAGTTCTTC. It codes for CASSPDPGLFYEQFF.

The V and J genes are TRBV5-5 and TRBJ2-3, with D tentatively TRBD2 (6 bases). The CDR3 length is 14 residues. Per germline, CDR1 SGHKS and CDR2 YYEKEE (reference sequence). Deletions cut 2 bases from V and 2 bases from J, with 9 bases between. Written as DNA, the CDR3 is TGTGCCAGCAGCTTCGGAGGGGACACAGATACGCAGTATTTT. Its protein product is CASSFGGDTDTQYF.

The chain joins TRBV2 to TRBJ1-4; 9 bases match TRBD1. The J segment lost 4 bases and the V segment lost 8 bases, leaving 5 bases of the junction unmatched. The CDR3 is made up of 14 amino acids. Germline assignment: CDR1 SNHLY and CDR2 FYNNEI. The CDR3 DNA reads TGTGCCAGCGGGGAGACAGGGGGTAATGAAAAACTGTTTTTT. Its translation: CASGETGGNEKLFF.

This chain links TRBV7-2 with TRBJ2-7, with 8 bases matching TRBD2. CDR3 size: 18 residues. Germline loops: CDR1 SGHTA, CDR2 FQGNSA. V dropped 2 bases and J dropped 0; count of bases not matched to a gene: 12. The CDR3 nucleotides read TGTGCCAGCAGCTTAAGAGTCTGGCGGGGGGACCTCTCCTACGAGCAGTACTTC. Residues: CASSLRVWRGDLSYEQYF.

J is TRBJ1-2 and V is TRBV6-1; maybe TRBD1 (6 bases). V lost 4 bases and J 8 bases, leaving 17 bases between the germline ends. The germline V gene has CDR1 MNHNS and CDR2 SASEGT. The length of the CDR3 is 14 residues. In nucleotides, the CDR3 is TGTGCCAGCAGTGCCTCAGGGGCATTGGAAGGCTACACCTTC. Amino acids: CASSASGALEGYTF.

The chain uses TRBV4-1 and TRBJ2-1, with D hard to call. CDR3 size: 14 residues. CDR1 and CDR2 (germline): MGHRA, YSYEKL. Trimming removed 8 bases from V and 0 bases from J, with 11 bases in between. CDR3 amino acids: CASGRPSSYNEQFF. The CDR3 DNA is TGCGCCAGCGGCCGACCGAGCTCCTACAATGAGCAGTTCTTC.

The genes are TRBV28 and TRBJ2-7; D is unresolved. CDR3 length: 13 residues. With 10 bases removed from V and 0 bases from J, the gap between germline ends came to 13 bases. Germline V gene data show CDR1 as MDHEN and CDR2 as SYDVKM. As DNA, the CDR3 is TGTGCCATCCTAGACTCCTACTCCTACGAGCAGTACTTC. This encodes CAILDSYSYEQYF.

V is TRBV30 and J is TRBJ2-7; D perhaps matches TRBD1 (8 bases). Germline CDR1 reads GTSNPN; CDR2 reads SVGIG (reference sequence). V gave up 3 bases and J gave up 2 bases, with 29 bases separating them. The CDR3 sequence is 19 residues long. The CDR3 loop reads CAWRSGMLSDREGTYEQYF. The CDR3 bases are TGTGCCTGGAGATCCGGGATGCTCTCGGACAGGGAGGGTACCTACGAGCAGTACTTC.

The chain couples TRBV2 to TRBJ2-6; no clear D gene. The CDR3 is made up of 15 amino acids. Germline V gene sequence: CDR1 SNHLY, CDR2 FYNNEI. The ends were cut back, 10 bases at V and 0 bases at J, with 13 bases in the middle. CDR3 in amino acids: CATRLASSGANVLTF. DNA of the CDR3: TGTGCCACCCGGCTGGCCAGCTCTGGGGCCAACGTCCTGACTTTC.

The chain links TRBV25-1 to TRBJ2-3; TRBD1 matches at 8 bases. This CDR3 has 15 amino acids. The germline CDR1 and CDR2 sequences are MGHDK and SYGVNS. Trimming removed 4 bases from V and 4 bases from J; junction bases left unmatched: 7. The DNA of the CDR3 is TGTGCCAGCAGTGGAAGGACAGGGTGGGCAGATACGCAGTATTTT. Its protein product is CASSGRTGWADTQYF.

V and J are TRBV5-1 and TRBJ1-1; a weak D match, TRBD1 (5 bases). From germline, CDR1 is SGHRS and CDR2 YFSETQ. The CDR3 contains 17 residues. V dropped 3 bases and J dropped 1 base, with 19 bases sitting between them. CDR3 DNA sequence: TGCGCCAGCAGCTACGAGGTTTTTGGGACCGGGAACACTGAAGCTTTCTTT. This gives the protein CASSYEVFGTGNTEAFF.

This sequence joins TRBV27 and TRBJ1-3; a weak D match, TRBD1 (5 bases). Germline CDR1 reads MNHEY; CDR2 reads SMNVEV (reference sequence). CDR3 size: 15 residues. V was clipped by 0 bases and J by 4 bases, with 10 bases between them. CDR3 coding DNA: TGTGCCAGCAGTTTATCCAGGGTCCCGGGAAACACCATATATTTT. Its translation: CASSLSRVPGNTIYF.

The V and J genes are TRBV19 and TRBJ2-1; 9 positions agree with TRBD2. The CDR3 is 14 residues long. The V gene end was trimmed by 3 bases and the J gene end by 9 bases; junction bases not matched to a gene: 6. Looked up from germline, CDR1 is LNHDA and CDR2 is SQIVND (reference sequence). DNA for the CDR3: TGTGCCAGTAGTATTGTAGCGGGAGTATTTGAGCAGTTCTTC. Translated: CASSIVAGVFEQFF.

The J gene is TRBJ2-5, the V gene TRBV6-5; TRBD1 might be the D (5 bases). Germline CDR1 reads MNHEY; CDR2 reads SVGAGI. The ends were cut back, 7 bases at V and 1 base at J, with 16 bases in the middle. This CDR3 comprises 15 residues. The CDR3 reads CASTKGTGAQETQYF. CDR3 in DNA: TGTGCCAGCACCAAAGGAACAGGAGCCCAAGAGACCCAGTACTTC.

The rearrangement joins TRBV4-3 to TRBJ2-7; TRBD1 matches at 8 bases. Germline CDR1 and CDR2: LGHNA and YSLEER. The CDR3 extends over 19 amino acids. J gave up 3 bases and V 1 base, and 17 bases lay outside the gene matches. DNA for the CDR3: TGCGCCAGCAGCCAAGTGTGGGCAGGGGGCGGGGAACCCTACTACGAGCAGTACTTC. Translated: CASSQVWAGGGEPYYEQYF.

The rearrangement uses TRBV19 and TRBJ1-2; possibly TRBD1 for D (5 bases). CDR1 LNHDA and CDR2 SQIVND come from the germline V gene (reference sequence). The CDR3 has 13 amino acids. Trimming took off 6 bases at V and 4 bases at J, with 12 bases between the two ends. In DNA, the CDR3 is TGTGCCAGTAGATGGGACGAGAGCTATGGCTACACCTTC. Translation: CASRWDESYGYTF.

The chain employs TRBV27 and TRBJ1-5, with 9 bases matching TRBD1. CDR1 and CDR2 from the germline V gene are MNHEY and SMNVEV (reference sequence). The CDR3 sequence is 16 residues long. V lost 4 bases and J lost 3; bases outside the gene matches: 7. The CDR3 DNA follows: TGTGCCAGCAGTTCCGGGACAGGGCATAACAATCAGCCCCAGCATTTT. Protein: CASSSGTGHNNQPQHF.

The V gene is TRBV11-2, the J gene TRBJ2-3; 12 positions agree with TRBD2. From germline, CDR1 is SGHAT and CDR2 FQNNGV. The CDR3 loop spans 17 amino acids. V was pared by 3 bases and J by 4 bases, with 8 bases of the junction left unmatched. This CDR3 reads CASSFTGTSGSSDTQYF. CDR3 coding DNA: TGTGCCAGCAGCTTTACCGGGACTAGCGGGTCCTCAGATACGCAGTATTTT.

The rearrangement links TRBV28 to TRBJ1-4, with TRBD1 as a possible D gene (6 bases). V lost 5 bases to trimming and J lost 7 bases, with 14 bases between them. This CDR3 region has 14 residues. The germline V gene has CDR1 MDHEN and CDR2 SYDVKM. CDR3: CASSQTGGGEKLFF. For the CDR3, the DNA is TGTGCCAGCAGTCAGACAGGAGGGGGTGAAAAACTGTTTTTT.

The V gene is TRBV12-5, the J gene TRBJ1-5, with D maybe TRBD1 (5 bases). CDR1 is LGHNT and CDR2 is FRNRAP in the germline V gene. V was trimmed by 1 base and J by 7 bases, leaving 20 bases between them. CDR3 size: 17 residues. CDR3 DNA: TGTGCTAGTGGTTTGGCTGGCTCGGGGGAGGCGAGACAGCCCCAGCATTTT. It encodes CASGLAGSGEARQPQHF.

The V gene is TRBV30, the J gene TRBJ2-5; 9 bases map to TRBD2. CDR1 and CDR2 (germline): GTSNPN, SVGIG (reference sequence). V trimming: 0 bases; J trimming: 0 bases; junction bases outside the gene matches: 5. The CDR3 extends over 16 amino acids. The CDR3 bases are TGTGCCTGGAGTGTATCCCGGACTAGCGACCAAGAGACCCAGTACTTC. Its translation is CAWSVSRTSDQETQYF.

The J gene is TRBJ1-1, the V gene TRBV27; TRBD1 aligns across 7 bases. Germline lookup yields CDR1 MNHEY and CDR2 SMNVEV (reference sequence). This CDR3 region has 14 residues. V was pared by 4 bases and J by 5 bases, with 7 bases of the junction left unmatched. The CDR3 protein is CASSSRQGGTEAFF. The CDR3 DNA reads as TGTGCCAGCAGTTCCCGACAGGGTGGAACTGAAGCTTTCTTT.